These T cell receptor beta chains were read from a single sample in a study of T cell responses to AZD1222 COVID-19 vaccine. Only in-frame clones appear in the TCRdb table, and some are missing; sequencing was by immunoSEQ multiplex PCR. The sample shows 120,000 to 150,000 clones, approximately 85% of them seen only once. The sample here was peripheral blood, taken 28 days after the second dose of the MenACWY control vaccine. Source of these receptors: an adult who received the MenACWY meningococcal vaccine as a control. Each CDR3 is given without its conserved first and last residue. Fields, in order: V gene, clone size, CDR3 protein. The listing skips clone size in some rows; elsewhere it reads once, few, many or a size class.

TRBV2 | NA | ASRRQGGGYT
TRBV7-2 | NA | ASSLEGSSAEAF
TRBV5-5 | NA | ASSLYVFGGYT
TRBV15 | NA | ATSWGQGMF
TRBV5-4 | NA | ASSWYTGVNTEAF
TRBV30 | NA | AWSVLPSGEKLF
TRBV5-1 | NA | ASSVSGTLNPGKNTEAF
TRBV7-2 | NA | ASSQLANSGEQY
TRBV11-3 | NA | ASSSRGPANTGELF
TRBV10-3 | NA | AISEIGQGTYNEQF
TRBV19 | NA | ASSISNSNQPQH
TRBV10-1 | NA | ASSVRGSGNTIY
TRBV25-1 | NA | ASSGTLGPASDTQY
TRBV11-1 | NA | ASSPILAGYEQY
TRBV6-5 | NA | ASSMQATGELF
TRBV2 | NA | ASSEAGRNEKLF
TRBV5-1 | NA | ASKRQSQENTIY
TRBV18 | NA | ASSPFGGEGYGYT
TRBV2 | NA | ASSRDRGEQY
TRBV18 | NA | ASSPPSQVGNQPQH
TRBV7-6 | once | ASSSDWNSYNEQF
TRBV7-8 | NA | ASSTQFSGNTIY